The present T cell receptor beta chain was sequenced within a study of cytomegalovirus exposure and HLA in healthy donors. General study points: In a later analysis, specific HLA alleles were associated with over 15,000 TCR beta sequences at a 0.05 false discovery rate. Analyses of presence/absence relied on an assumption of roughly uniform sequencing depth across donors.

PCR was performed using 60 Vbeta and 13 Jbeta primers. Clones were read by immunoSEQ multiplex PCR, and TCRdb kept only the in-frame ones, dropping some. Among about 78,000 clones listed, 80% were seen once. Comment on this clone: Its target is not known.

Germline assignment: CDR1 MGHRA and CDR2 YSYEKL. The CDR3 extends over 18 amino acids. V was shortened by 0 bases and J by 6 bases, with 23 bases between the two germline ends. V usage is TRBV4-1 and J usage is TRBJ1-1; TRBD1 might be the D (6 bases). The clonotype originates from a man between 50 and 59 years old in good health and CMV-seropositive. Specimen: PBMCs. CDR3 in DNA: TGCGCCAGCAGCCAAGATCCCAGGGGCGCTGGGAAAGTCTCTGAAGCTTTCTTT. It specifies CASSQDPRGAGKVSEAFF.